Listed below are T cell receptor beta chains from one sample, sequenced in a study of blood T cell repertoires in COVID-19. Sequenced by immunoSEQ multiplex PCR; TCRdb stores in-frame clones only, minus some. Of 100,000 to 150,000 clones listed, almost 70% were seen once; the top ten hold around 2%. Material for sequencing was peripheral blood. All receptors derive from a woman in her 70s with acute or convalescent COVID-19. CDR3s include the opening cysteine and the closing phenylalanine or tryptophan. The D gene is left open where the match is weak. Expanded clones get a size class; other rows say once, few or many, or leave the size out.

cdr3_length: 14; d_call: -; v_call: TRBV7-3; j_call: TRBJ2-3; clone_size: -; cdr3_aa: CASSSGLMPDTQYF; cdr3_nt: TGTGCCAGCAGCTCGGGACTTATGCCAGATACGCAGTATTTT
cdr3_length: 15; d_call: -; v_call: TRBV5-1; j_call: TRBJ2-2; clone_size: -; cdr3_aa: CASSLGGGNTGELFF; cdr3_nt: TGCGCCAGCAGCTTGGGGGGAGGCAACACCGGGGAGCTGTTTTTT
cdr3_length: 15; d_call: -; v_call: TRBV14; j_call: TRBJ1-4; clone_size: -; cdr3_aa: CASSQGRGPREKLFF; cdr3_nt: TGTGCCAGCAGCCAAGGGCGAGGGCCTCGGGAGAAACTGTTTTTT
cdr3_length: 15; d_call: -; v_call: TRBV9; j_call: TRBJ1-2; clone_size: -; cdr3_aa: CASSVDQTANYGYTF; cdr3_nt: TGTGCCAGCAGCGTAGACCAGACAGCTAACTATGGCTACACCTTC
cdr3_length: 16; d_call: TRBD1; v_call: TRBV4-1; j_call: TRBJ2-6; clone_size: few; cdr3_aa: CASSPNRGTGANVLTF; cdr3_nt: TGCGCCAGCAGCCCAAACAGGGGTACTGGGGCCAACGTCCTGACTTTC
cdr3_length: 14; d_call: TRBD2; v_call: TRBV7-2; j_call: TRBJ2-1; clone_size: -; cdr3_aa: CASSLALAGAEEFF; cdr3_nt: TGTGCCAGCAGCTTAGCCCTAGCGGGGGCAGAGGAGTTCTTC
cdr3_length: 13; d_call: TRBD2; v_call: TRBV6-5; j_call: TRBJ2-3; clone_size: -; cdr3_aa: CAVAGGGTDTQYF; cdr3_nt: TGTGCCGTAGCGGGGGGCGGGACAGATACGCAGTATTTT
cdr3_length: 13; d_call: -; v_call: TRBV2; j_call: TRBJ1-2; clone_size: -; cdr3_aa: CASSTQGNYGYTF; cdr3_nt: TGTGCCAGCAGTACCCAGGGTAACTATGGCTACACCTTC
cdr3_length: 14; d_call: TRBD2; v_call: TRBV9; j_call: TRBJ2-3; clone_size: once; cdr3_aa: CASNLAGGSDTQYF; cdr3_nt: TGTGCCAGCAACTTAGCGGGAGGTTCGGATACGCAGTATTTT
cdr3_length: 17; d_call: TRBD2; v_call: TRBV2; j_call: TRBJ2-1; clone_size: -; cdr3_aa: CASSEAPPSLAGNEQFF; cdr3_nt: TGTGCCAGCAGTGAAGCCCCCCCGAGCCTAGCGGGCAATGAGCAGTTCTTC
cdr3_length: 16; d_call: TRBD1; v_call: TRBV4-3; j_call: TRBJ2-1; clone_size: -; cdr3_aa: CASSQEGRGHDNEQFF; cdr3_nt: TGCGCCAGCAGCCAAGAGGGCAGGGGGCACGACAATGAGCAGTTCTTC
cdr3_length: 14; d_call: TRBD1; v_call: TRBV19; j_call: TRBJ1-1; clone_size: -; cdr3_aa: CASRETGKNTEAFF; cdr3_nt: TGTGCCAGTAGGGAGACAGGGAAGAACACTGAAGCTTTCTTT
cdr3_length: 14; d_call: -; v_call: TRBV27; j_call: TRBJ1-2; clone_size: -; cdr3_aa: CASSFNERVSGYTF; cdr3_nt: TGTGCCAGCAGTTTCAATGAGAGGGTGAGCGGCTACACCTTC
cdr3_length: 15; d_call: TRBD1; v_call: TRBV11-3; j_call: TRBJ2-5; clone_size: -; cdr3_aa: CASSPQAGGIQTQYF; cdr3_nt: TGTGCCAGCAGCCCCCAGGCAGGGGGCATACAGACCCAGTACTTC
cdr3_length: 13; d_call: -; v_call: TRBV25-1; j_call: TRBJ2-7; clone_size: -; cdr3_aa: CATAGFRSYEQYF; cdr3_nt: TGTGCCACCGCGGGGTTTCGATCCTACGAGCAGTACTTC
cdr3_length: 15; d_call: TRBD1; v_call: TRBV7-2; j_call: TRBJ1-2; clone_size: -; cdr3_aa: CASSPGQGAQYGYTF; cdr3_nt: TGTGCCAGCAGCCCAGGACAGGGGGCTCAGTATGGCTACACCTTC
cdr3_length: 17; d_call: -; v_call: TRBV6-4; j_call: TRBJ1-3; clone_size: -; cdr3_aa: CASSDQMTANSGNTIYF; cdr3_nt: TGTGCCAGCAGTGACCAAATGACAGCCAACTCTGGAAACACCATATATTTT
cdr3_length: 14; d_call: TRBD2; v_call: TRBV7-9; j_call: TRBJ2-1; clone_size: -; cdr3_aa: CASSLVAGDSEQFF; cdr3_nt: TGTGCCAGCAGCTTAGTAGCGGGGGATAGTGAGCAGTTCTTC
cdr3_length: 12; d_call: -; v_call: TRBV15; j_call: TRBJ1-1; clone_size: -; cdr3_aa: CATSRADTEAFF; cdr3_nt: TGTGCCACCAGCAGAGCGGACACTGAAGCTTTCTTT
cdr3_length: 14; d_call: -; v_call: TRBV7-2; j_call: TRBJ2-1; clone_size: -; cdr3_aa: CASSLGAGSGEQFF; cdr3_nt: TGTGCCAGCAGCTTAGGGGCAGGGTCAGGTGAGCAGTTCTTC
cdr3_length: 12; d_call: -; v_call: TRBV6-5; j_call: TRBJ1-6; clone_size: -; cdr3_aa: CASTRQNSPLHF; cdr3_nt: TGTGCCAGCACCAGACAGAATTCACCCCTCCACTTT
cdr3_length: 12; d_call: TRBD1; v_call: TRBV29-1; j_call: TRBJ2-1; clone_size: -; cdr3_aa: CSVGQGAFEQFF; cdr3_nt: TGCAGCGTCGGACAGGGGGCATTTGAGCAGTTCTTC
cdr3_length: 18; d_call: TRBD2; v_call: TRBV5-4; j_call: TRBJ2-1; clone_size: few; cdr3_aa: CASSLGTLAGGNYNEQFF; cdr3_nt: TGTGCCAGCAGCTTGGGAACACTTGCGGGAGGGAATTACAATGAGCAGTTCTTC
cdr3_length: 14; d_call: TRBD1; v_call: TRBV29-1; j_call: TRBJ2-2; clone_size: few; cdr3_aa: CSVQQGTNTGELFF; cdr3_nt: TGCAGCGTGCAACAGGGGACGAACACCGGGGAGCTGTTTTTT
cdr3_length: 14; d_call: -; v_call: TRBV7-2; j_call: TRBJ1-1; clone_size: -; cdr3_aa: CASSPEGGSTEAFF; cdr3_nt: TGTGCCAGCAGCCCCGAGGGGGGGAGCACTGAAGCTTTCTTT
cdr3_length: 16; d_call: -; v_call: TRBV9; j_call: TRBJ2-2; clone_size: many; cdr3_aa: CASSVRYRAGTGELFF; cdr3_nt: TGTGCCAGCAGCGTCAGATACAGGGCCGGCACCGGGGAGCTGTTTTTT
cdr3_length: 13; d_call: -; v_call: TRBV9; j_call: TRBJ1-3; clone_size: few; cdr3_aa: CASSAEGGNTIYF; cdr3_nt: TGTGCCAGCAGCGCGGAGGGCGGAAACACCATATATTTT
cdr3_length: 18; d_call: TRBD2; v_call: TRBV2; j_call: TRBJ2-1; clone_size: -; cdr3_aa: CASSEAKFKLAGENEQFF; cdr3_nt: TGTGCCAGCAGTGAAGCCAAGTTTAAGCTAGCGGGGGAAAATGAGCAGTTCTTC
cdr3_length: 15; d_call: TRBD1; v_call: TRBV19; j_call: TRBJ2-5; clone_size: -; cdr3_aa: CASSPGQGAGETQYF; cdr3_nt: TGTGCCAGTAGTCCTGGACAGGGGGCCGGAGAGACCCAGTACTTC
cdr3_length: 14; d_call: TRBD2; v_call: TRBV6-4; j_call: TRBJ2-2; clone_size: -; cdr3_aa: CASSDGGDTGELFF; cdr3_nt: TGTGCCAGCAGTGACGGGGGGGACACCGGGGAGCTGTTTTTT
cdr3_length: 16; d_call: TRBD1; v_call: TRBV5-1; j_call: TRBJ1-5; clone_size: -; cdr3_aa: CASSSLLDRGNQPQHF; cdr3_nt: TGCGCCAGCAGCTCCCTTTTGGACAGGGGCAATCAGCCCCAGCATTTT
cdr3_length: 14; d_call: TRBD1; v_call: TRBV2; j_call: TRBJ1-2; clone_size: -; cdr3_aa: CASLGDRNRHGYTF; cdr3_nt: TGTGCCAGCTTAGGGGACAGAAATCGACATGGCTACACCTTC
cdr3_length: 15; d_call: -; v_call: TRBV6-5; j_call: TRBJ1-5; clone_size: -; cdr3_aa: CASSYSSDGTQPQHF; cdr3_nt: TGTGCCAGCAGTTACTCCAGTGATGGCACTCAGCCCCAGCATTTT
cdr3_length: 15; d_call: -; v_call: TRBV24-1; j_call: TRBJ2-1; clone_size: -; cdr3_aa: CATSEAGTSYNEQFF; cdr3_nt: TGTGCCACCAGTGAGGCCGGGACTTCCTACAATGAGCAGTTCTTC
cdr3_length: 15; d_call: TRBD2; v_call: TRBV5-1; j_call: TRBJ2-2; clone_size: -; cdr3_aa: CASSTLAGNTGELFF; cdr3_nt: TGCGCCAGCAGCACACTAGCGGGGAACACCGGGGAGCTGTTTTTT
cdr3_length: 11; d_call: -; v_call: TRBV20-1; j_call: TRBJ2-1; clone_size: -; cdr3_aa: CSASGSNEQFF; cdr3_nt: TGCAGTGCTAGCGGTAGCAATGAGCAGTTCTTC
cdr3_length: 13; d_call: TRBD1; v_call: TRBV27; j_call: TRBJ2-7; clone_size: once; cdr3_aa: CASGETGSYEQYF; cdr3_nt: TGTGCCAGCGGGGAGACAGGGTCCTACGAGCAGTACTTC
cdr3_length: 13; d_call: -; v_call: TRBV20-1; j_call: TRBJ1-5; clone_size: -; cdr3_aa: CSASRGQYQPQHF; cdr3_nt: TGCAGTGCTAGTCGTGGCCAGTATCAGCCCCAGCATTTT
cdr3_length: 14; d_call: TRBD1; v_call: TRBV7-2; j_call: TRBJ1-6; clone_size: -; cdr3_aa: CASSFTGANSPLHF; cdr3_nt: TGTGCCAGCAGCTTTACAGGGGCGAATTCACCCCTCCACTTT
cdr3_length: 17; d_call: -; v_call: TRBV9; j_call: TRBJ2-6; clone_size: -; cdr3_aa: CASSVAFPMAGLDVLTF; cdr3_nt: TGTGCCAGCAGCGTAGCTTTCCCGATGGCAGGGCTAGACGTCCTGACTTTC
cdr3_length: 15; d_call: TRBD1; v_call: TRBV19; j_call: TRBJ1-4; clone_size: -; cdr3_aa: CASSTIGQGDEKLFF; cdr3_nt: TGTGCCAGTAGTACTATCGGACAGGGGGACGAAAAACTGTTTTTT
cdr3_length: 16; d_call: TRBD2; v_call: TRBV3-1/TRBV3-2; j_call: TRBJ2-1; clone_size: -; cdr3_aa: CASSLLAGGAGNEQFF; cdr3_nt: TGTGCCAGCAGCCTCCTAGCGGGAGGTGCGGGGAATGAGCAGTTCTTC
cdr3_length: 14; d_call: TRBD1; v_call: TRBV7-9; j_call: TRBJ2-7; clone_size: few; cdr3_aa: CASSYRDRVREQYF; cdr3_nt: TGTGCCAGCAGCTACCGGGACAGGGTAAGGGAGCAGTACTTC
cdr3_length: 14; d_call: -; v_call: TRBV6-6; j_call: TRBJ1-1; clone_size: -; cdr3_aa: CASSYKGPDTEAFF; cdr3_nt: TGTGCCAGCAGTTACAAGGGGCCGGACACTGAAGCTTTCTTT
cdr3_length: 14; d_call: TRBD1; v_call: TRBV5-1; j_call: TRBJ1-4; clone_size: -; cdr3_aa: CASRGQSTNEKLFF; cdr3_nt: TGCGCCAGCAGGGGACAGTCAACTAATGAAAAACTGTTTTTT
cdr3_length: 14; d_call: TRBD2; v_call: TRBV27; j_call: TRBJ2-1; clone_size: -; cdr3_aa: CASSGTSGANEQFF; cdr3_nt: TGTGCCAGCAGTGGGACTAGCGGGGCTAATGAGCAGTTCTTC
cdr3_length: 14; d_call: -; v_call: TRBV7-3; j_call: TRBJ2-3; clone_size: -; cdr3_aa: CASSLTGGIDTQYF; cdr3_nt: TGTGCCAGCAGCTTAACAGGGGGAATAGATACGCAGTATTTT
cdr3_length: 13; d_call: TRBD1; v_call: TRBV29-1; j_call: TRBJ2-5; clone_size: few; cdr3_aa: CSVSDRYQETQYF; cdr3_nt: TGCAGCGTTTCGGACAGGTACCAAGAGACCCAGTACTTC
cdr3_length: 15; d_call: TRBD2; v_call: TRBV9; j_call: TRBJ2-3; clone_size: -; cdr3_aa: CASTLTSGGSDTQYF; cdr3_nt: TGTGCCAGCACCCTTACCTCGGGAGGTTCAGATACGCAGTATTTT